These 7 T cell receptor beta chains were all obtained from the same sample, sequenced in a study of regulatory T cells in long-lasting Graves disease. Investigators prepared the TCR beta libraries by applying iRepertoire HTBI primers and Arm-PCR of CDR3 regions. Each CDR3 protein gets one entry after TCRdb re-called the multiplex PCR reads with MiXCR. The data hold about 300,000 distinct CDR3 sequences, with around 21% observed a single time. Sample time point: persistent/refractory GD, antithyroid drugs over 5 years with positive TRAb. PBMC RNA was the source of the TCR library. The sequences come from peripheral blood mononuclear cells (PBMCs), collected when the disease was refractory, from a patient treated with antithyroid drugs. Source of these receptors: a female donor with Graves disease.

The rearrangement uses TRBV7-2 and TRBJ1-1, with TRBD1 matching 8 bases. Germline V gene data show CDR1 as SGHTA and CDR2 as FQGNSA. The CDR3 runs 15 residues. J lost 10 bases, V lost 5 bases, and 15 bases had no gene match. In nucleotides, the CDR3 is TGTGCCAGCAGCCTCCAGGGGGCCTCATCTCCCGCAGCTTTCTTT. This gives the protein CASSLQGASSPAAFF. The full variable domain, in which reference TRBV7-2 and TRBJ1-1 provide the parts outside the CDR3, is GAGVSQSPSNKVTEKGKDVELRCDPISGHTALYWYRQSLGQGLEFLIYFQGNSAPDKSGLPSDRFSAERTGGSVSTLTIQRTQQEDSAVYLCASSLQGASSPAAFFGQGTRLTVV.

The chain is built from TRBV5-5 and TRBJ2-7, with 9 bases fitting TRBD1. This CDR3 contains 15 residues. Germline CDR1 is SGHKS and CDR2 is YYEKEE (reference sequence). The V segment lost 4 bases and the J segment 2 bases; nucleotides outside the gene matches: 7. Here the CDR3 reads CASSGWDREPYEQYF. The CDR3 DNA reads as TGTGCCAGCAGCGGATGGGACAGGGAACCCTACGAGCAGTACTTC.

In this sample, this clonotype turned up many times. Relative to the germline gene, one junction end is altered; a read error may explain this. The chain recombines TRBV7-2 with TRBJ2-7; TRBD2 matches 10 bases. CDR1 and CDR2 (germline): SGHTA, FQGNSA. This CDR3 region has 12 residues. CDR3 DNA: TGTGCCAGCACCACTCTAGCGGGAGTAAGGGCCTTC. This encodes CASTTLAGVRAF.

This chain joins TRBV14 and TRBJ2-7, with D possibly TRBD2 on 5 matching bases. This CDR3 comprises 14 residues. Germline V gives CDR1 SGHDN, CDR2 FVKESK. The V end was cut by 2 bases, the J end by 0 bases, with 8 bases between. CDR3 residues: CASSQTAVSYEQYF. DNA of the CDR3: TGTGCCAGCAGCCAAACAGCGGTCTCCTACGAGCAGTACTTC.

This clonotype came up many times. Here the CDR3 DNA reads TGTGCCAGCAGCGTTGGGACGGGGGAGACCCAGTACTTC. It encodes CASSVGTGETQYF. The V and J genes are TRBV28 and TRBJ2-5, with D perhaps assigned TRBD1 or TRBD2 (5 bases each). Germline CDR1 and CDR2: MDHEN and SYDVKM. The V and J ends lost 6 bases and 5 bases respectively, with 13 bases between them. The CDR3 covers 13 residues.

This clonotype was detected many times. The rearrangement uses TRBV6-1 and TRBJ2-5; D gene uncertain. The assigned J gene may be wrong: the sequence end matches TRBJ2-7 better. There are 13 residues in the CDR3. The V gene's germline CDR1 is MNHNS and CDR2 SASEGT. The CDR3 bases are TGTGCCAGCAGGGGCCGTAGAGACTACGAGCAGTACTTC. Amino acid sequence: CASRGRRDYEQYF.

CDR3 loop: CASSGGPSGYTF. The CDR3 bases are TGTGCCAGCAGTGGGGGTCCTTCCGGCTACACCTTC. This chain connects TRBV25-1 to TRBJ1-2; D not resolved. The ends were cut back, 4 bases at V and 8 bases at J, with 11 bases in the middle. CDR1 MGHDK and CDR2 SYGVNS come from the germline V gene. This CDR3 is 12 amino acids long.